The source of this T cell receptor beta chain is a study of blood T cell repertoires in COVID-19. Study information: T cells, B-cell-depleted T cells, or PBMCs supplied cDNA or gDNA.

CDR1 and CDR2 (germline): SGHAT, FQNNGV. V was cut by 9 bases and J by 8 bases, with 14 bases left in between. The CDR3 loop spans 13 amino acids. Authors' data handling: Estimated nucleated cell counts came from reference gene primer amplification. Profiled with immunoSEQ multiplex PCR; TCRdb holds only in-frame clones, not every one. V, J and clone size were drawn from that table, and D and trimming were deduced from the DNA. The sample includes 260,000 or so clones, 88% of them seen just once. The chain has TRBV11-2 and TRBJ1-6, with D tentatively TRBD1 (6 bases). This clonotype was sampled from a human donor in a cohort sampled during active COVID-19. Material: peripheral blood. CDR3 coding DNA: TGTGCCAGTGGCGGACAGTTGGATTCACCCCTCCACTTT. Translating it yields CASGGQLDSPLHF. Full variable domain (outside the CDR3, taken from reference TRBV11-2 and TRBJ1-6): EAGVAQSPRYKIIEKRQSVAFWCNPISGHATLYWYQQILGQGPKLLIQFQNNGVVDDSQLPKDRFSAERLKGVDSTLKIQPAKLEDSAVYLCASGGQLDSPLHFGNGTRLTVT.